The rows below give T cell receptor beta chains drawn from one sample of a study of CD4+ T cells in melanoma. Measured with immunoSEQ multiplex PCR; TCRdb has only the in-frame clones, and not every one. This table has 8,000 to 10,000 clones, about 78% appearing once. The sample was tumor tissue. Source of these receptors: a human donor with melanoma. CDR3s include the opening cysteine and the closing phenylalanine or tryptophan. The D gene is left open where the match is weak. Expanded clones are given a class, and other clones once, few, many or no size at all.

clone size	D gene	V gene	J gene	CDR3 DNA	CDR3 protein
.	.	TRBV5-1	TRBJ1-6	TGCGCCAGCAGCTTGACTTTTGGGGGACGGCCGGAATCACCCCTCCACTTT	CASSLTFGGRPESPLHF
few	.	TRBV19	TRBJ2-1	TGTGCCAGTAGTATTGGTGGGGGGGCGGGTAATGAGCAGTTCTTC	CASSIGGGAGNEQFF
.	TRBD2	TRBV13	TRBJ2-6	TGTGCCAGCAGCTACGGGACTAGCCCTGGGGCCAACGTCCTGACTTTC	CASSYGTSPGANVLTF
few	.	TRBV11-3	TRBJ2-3	TGTGCCAGCAGCTTTTCCTACCGAGATACGCAGTATTTT	CASSFSYRDTQYF
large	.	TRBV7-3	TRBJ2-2	TGTGCCAGCAGCTTAGTCAGCACCGGGGAGCTGTTTTTT	CASSLVSTGELFF
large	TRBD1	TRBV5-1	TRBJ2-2	TGCGCCAGCAGCTTTCTTGAGACAGGGATATCGAACACCGGGGAGCTGTTTTTT	CASSFLETGISNTGELFF
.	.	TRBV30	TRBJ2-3	TGTGCCTGGAGTGAAGGAGGGGGGACAGATACGCAGTATTTT	CAWSEGGGTDTQYF
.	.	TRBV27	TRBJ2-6	TGTGCCAGCAGTTCCTTATCTGGGGCCAACGTCCTGACTTTC	CASSSLSGANVLTF
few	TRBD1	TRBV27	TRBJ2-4	TGTGCCAGCACCGGACAGGGTCTAGCCAAAAACATTCAGTACTTC	CASTGQGLAKNIQYF
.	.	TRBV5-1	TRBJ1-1	TGCGCCAGCAGCAGCCAGGGTTGGTGGGACACTGAAGCTTTCTTT	CASSSQGWWDTEAFF
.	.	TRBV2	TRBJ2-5	TGTGCCAGCCTACTTCTGCGCGAGACCCAGTACTTC	CASLLLRETQYF
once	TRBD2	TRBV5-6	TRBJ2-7	TGTGCCAGCCTCCAACGCGGGGGGAGGAACGAGCAGTACTTC	CASLQRGGRNEQYF
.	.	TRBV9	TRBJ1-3	TGTGCCAGCAGCGTAGGTGTGGCGAACACCATATATTTT	CASSVGVANTIYF
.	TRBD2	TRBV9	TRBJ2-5	TGTGCCAGCAGTGGGCCAGGCGGGGGGCCACAAGAGACCCAGTACTTC	CASSGPGGGPQETQYF
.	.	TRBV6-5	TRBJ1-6	TGTGCCAGCAGTACAGGGTCCTTTAATTCACCCCTCCACTTT	CASSTGSFNSPLHF